This entry is about one T cell receptor beta chain. Antigen: not known. This CDR3 has 14 residues. With V trimmed by 4 bases and J by 4 bases, 3 bases remained unmatched. From germline, CDR1 is MNHNS and CDR2 SASEGT. Specified time point: week 23, last vaccination. Topical imiquimod was applied with each vaccine dose, which held 300 ug of mutant IDH1 20-mer peptide. Sequencing used immunoSEQ multiplex PCR; TCRdb keeps in-frame clones, though not all of them. Altogether about 60,000 clones are present, over 80% being singletons, with the ten largest covering under 1.5%. The data belong to a study of a mutant IDH1 vaccine in newly diagnosed glioma. Study results and caveats: Vaccine-induced immune responses occurred in approximately 93% of patients.

V usage is TRBV6-1 and J usage is TRBJ2-7, with TRBD1 matching over 11 bases. This TCR was sampled from a man aged 40-49 years with glioma. The material sequenced was PBMCs, taken from a glioma patient whose treatment included an IDH1 peptide vaccine. In nucleotides, the CDR3 is TGTGCCAGCAGTGGGACAGGGGGCACGTACGAGCAGTACTTC. Translating gives CASSGTGGTYEQYF.